The rows below give T cell receptor beta chains drawn from one sample of a study of blood T cell repertoires in COVID-19. Clones were read by immunoSEQ multiplex PCR, and TCRdb kept only the in-frame ones, dropping some. This sample has some 150,000 clones, with approximately 90% found just once. The sample consisted of PBMCs or T cells enriched from blood (not recorded which). Receptors originate from a woman younger than 35 who had recovered from COVID-19. The CDR3 runs from the conserved cysteine through the conserved F or W. A D gene is named only where the DNA matches it firmly.

d_gene,j_gene,v_gene,CDR3aa,CDR3nt
TRBD1,TRBJ2-3,TRBV14,CASSSPGTATDTQYF,TGTGCCAGCAGCTCCCCCGGGACAGCCACAGATACGCAGTATTTT
TRBD2,TRBJ2-7,TRBV11-2,CASSLLSSGSFPEQYF,TGTGCCAGCAGCTTATTATCTAGCGGGAGTTTCCCCGAGCAGTACTTC
TRBD1,TRBJ2-2,TRBV6-6,CASRQTGGSGELFF,TGTGCCAGCAGACAAACAGGGGGTTCTGGGGAGCTGTTTTTT
.,TRBJ2-1,TRBV11-2,CASSLFPLGHNEQFF,TGTGCCAGCAGCTTATTTCCTCTTGGCCACAATGAGCAGTTCTTC
TRBD1,TRBJ2-7,TRBV28,CASQKGARSPYEQYF,TGTGCCAGCCAAAAGGGGGCCAGGAGCCCCTACGAGCAGTACTTC
.,TRBJ2-3,TRBV19,CASTLRRREDTQYF,TGTGCCAGTACCCTAAGGAGGCGGGAAGATACGCAGTATTTT
TRBD2,TRBJ2-7,TRBV6-1,CASSEESSGSVVDEQYF,TGTGCCAGCAGTGAAGAGTCTAGCGGGAGCGTAGTCGACGAGCAGTACTTC
TRBD1,TRBJ1-1,TRBV6-5,CASTRQTGGNTEAFF,TGTGCCAGCACCCGACAGACAGGGGGGAACACTGAAGCTTTCTTT
TRBD2,TRBJ2-1,TRBV15,CATTRDYETNEQFF,TGTGCCACCACCAGGGACTACGAAACGAATGAGCAGTTCTTC
TRBD1,TRBJ1-2,TRBV6-2/TRBV6-3,CASSDQYRQGDGYTF,TGTGCCAGCAGTGACCAGTACCGACAGGGGGATGGCTACACCTTC
.,TRBJ2-2,TRBV24-1,CATQRGTVNTGELFF,TGTGCCACCCAACGGGGGACAGTGAACACCGGGGAGCTGTTTTTT
.,TRBJ2-7,TRBV7-6,CASSLVGRPYEQYF,TGTGCCAGCAGCTTAGTCGGGAGACCCTACGAGCAGTACTTC
.,TRBJ1-1,TRBV2,CASTGTEAFF,TGTGCCAGCACGGGCACTGAAGCTTTCTTT
TRBD1,TRBJ1-5,TRBV7-9,CASSLGQGHQPQHF,TGTGCCAGCAGCTTGGGACAGGGACATCAGCCCCAGCATTTT
TRBD1,TRBJ2-5,TRBV9,CASSAGQGRETQYF,TGTGCCAGCAGCGCGGGACAGGGCCGGGAGACCCAGTACTTC
.,TRBJ2-1,TRBV7-8,CASSLRTKEQFF,TGTGCCAGCAGCTTACGAACAAAGGAGCAGTTCTTC
TRBD2,TRBJ2-1,TRBV2,CASSEGLAVFNEQFF,TGTGCCAGCAGTGAAGGACTAGCGGTTTTCAATGAGCAGTTCTTC
TRBD2,TRBJ2-2,TRBV14,CASSRLAGGRTGELFF,TGTGCCAGCAGCCGTCTAGCGGGAGGGCGGACCGGGGAGCTGTTTTTT
TRBD2,TRBJ2-3,TRBV28,CASSLGRGRQHTQYF,TGTGCCAGCAGTTTAGGGCGGGGGAGGCAGCACACGCAGTATTTT
TRBD1,TRBJ1-2,TRBV28,CASRVDRGANYGYTF,TGTGCCAGCAGGGTAGACAGGGGCGCAAACTATGGCTACACCTTC
.,TRBJ2-5,TRBV20-1,CSASWIAQETQYF,TGCAGTGCTAGTTGGATAGCGCAAGAGACCCAGTACTTC
.,TRBJ2-1,TRBV10-3,CAIGSGSYNEQFF,TGTGCCATCGGCAGCGGCTCCTACAATGAGCAGTTCTTC
TRBD2,TRBJ2-3,TRBV28,CASSGGGASISTDTQYF,TGTGCCAGCAGCGGCGGGGGGGCTAGCATAAGCACAGATACGCAGTATTTT
TRBD1,TRBJ2-7,TRBV7-2,CASSLGQGNEQYF,TGTGCCAGCAGCTTAGGACAGGGAAACGAGCAGTACTTC
TRBD1,TRBJ1-2,TRBV2,CASKGDRVFYGYTF,TGTGCCAGCAAGGGGGACAGGGTTTTCTATGGCTACACCTTC
TRBD1,TRBJ2-7,TRBV5-1,CASSPFGTGGDEQYF,TGCGCCAGCAGCCCATTCGGGACAGGGGGCGACGAGCAGTACTTC
.,TRBJ2-7,TRBV7-9,CASSGPRDKGEQYF,TGTGCCAGCAGCGGACCCCGGGATAAAGGCGAGCAGTACTTC